This T cell receptor (beta chain) derives from a study of blood T cells in healthy people across ages. Every donor gave around 10 milliliters of peripheral blood. Samples had at least 6.5 million PBMCs isolated from them. The use of a sample-barcoded 5' primer and a J-beta primer mix characterized a second PCR of about 7 to 12 cycles. Each cDNA molecule carried a tag from a template-switch adaptor that contained 12 random nucleotides. A single record per CDR3 protein comes from TCRdb applying MiXCR to the 5' RACE reads. Here the sample spans fewer than 2,000,000 distinct CDR3 sequences, roughly two fifths being singletons. The germline CDR1 and CDR2 sequences are SGHRS and YFSETQ. The CDR3 extends over 16 amino acids. The V end lost 0 bases, the J end lost 1 base, and 11 bases lay between the germline ends. This clonotype was seen a few times.

The TCR sequence derives from a human donor in good health. The chain links TRBV5-1 to TRBJ1-5; D unresolved. Sequences were obtained from blood. CDR3: CASSLDGHASNQPQHF. CDR3 nucleotides: TGCGCCAGCAGCTTGGACGGGCACGCCAGCAATCAGCCCCAGCATTTT.